This T cell receptor (beta chain) is from a study of shared clonotypes between healthy human individuals. Produced via immunoSEQ multiplex PCR; TCRdb's table is partial and in-frame only. The table has some 2 million clones, approximately 94% seen once; the top ten hold 1.1%. Per germline, CDR1 MNHNY and CDR2 SVGAGI (reference sequence). V was shortened by 5 bases and J by 0 bases, with 14 bases between the two germline ends. The CDR3 runs 16 residues. CD8 cells classed as naive were CD45RO-negative and positively selected for CCR7, excluding terminally differentiated effector memory CD45RA+ cells. This chain joins TRBV6-6 and TRBJ2-1; D is uncertain. This sequence was found in a man aged 18 to 30 in good health. The material sequenced was naive CD8+ T cells sorted from blood. The CDR3 sequence is CASSTLLDGSYNEQFF. The CDR3 bases are TGTGCCAGCAGTACCCTACTCGACGGCTCCTACAATGAGCAGTTCTTC.